A selection of T cell receptor beta chains follows, all from one sample in a study of CD8 T cells in Susac syndrome. Using its own MiXCR run on the immunoSEQ multiplex PCR reads, TCRdb lists one record per CDR3 protein. This sample has about 140,000 distinct CDR3 sequences, with more than 85% found just once. Sample: CD4+ T cells from PBMCs. The receptors were sampled from a human donor with Susac syndrome. Both conserved end residues are part of each CDR3. The D gene is left open where the match is weak. Part of the rows lack a size; the others show once, few, many or a class for expanded clones.

d_call j_call clone_size v_call cdr3_aa cdr3_nt
- TRBJ1-4 - TRBV20-1 CSARFGRGEKLFF TGCAGTGCTAGGTTCGGGCGCGGGGAAAAACTGTTTTTT
- TRBJ2-5 - TRBV7-9 CASSLAGSVETQYF TGTGCCAGCAGCTTAGCGGGCAGCGTAGAGACCCAGTACTTC
- TRBJ1-2 few TRBV4-3 CASSQDRASGGYTF TGCGCCAGCAGCCAAGATAGGGCCTCAGGGGGCTACACCTTC
TRBD2 TRBJ2-7 - TRBV20-1 CSARAPTSSPYEQYF TGCAGTGCTAGAGCGCCGACTAGCTCGCCCTACGAGCAGTACTTC
TRBD2 TRBJ2-7 - TRBV7-2 CASKAGYFSYEQYF TGTGCCAGCAAAGCGGGGTACTTCTCCTACGAGCAGTACTTC
TRBD2 TRBJ2-5 - TRBV5-1 CASSLGTSVGQETQYF TGCGCCAGCAGCTTGGGGACTAGCGTGGGGCAAGAGACCCAGTACTTC
TRBD1 TRBJ1-5 once TRBV15 CATSRRTGLKPQHF TGTGCCACCAGCAGACGGACAGGCCTCAAGCCCCAGCATTTT
- TRBJ2-4 - TRBV5-6 CASSLFGLAKNIQYF TGTGCCAGCAGCTTGTTTGGGCTAGCCAAAAACATTCAGTACTTC
- TRBJ2-7 - TRBV4-2 CASSQGGSYEQYF TGTGCCAGCAGCCAGGGGGGCTCCTACGAGCAGTACTTC
- TRBJ1-2 once TRBV29-1 CSVVPRSYGYTF TGCAGCGTTGTACCCCGGTCGTATGGCTACACCTTC
- TRBJ1-3 - TRBV9 CASSVAPGGNTIYF TGTGCCAGCAGCGTCGCACCGGGGGGAAACACCATATATTTT
- TRBJ2-7 once TRBV6-2/TRBV6-3 CASSILYEQYF TGTGCCAGCAGTATACTCTACGAGCAGTACTTC
- TRBJ1-1 - TRBV15 CATRHLNTEAFF TGTGCCACCCGACACCTGAACACTGAAGCTTTCTTT
TRBD2 TRBJ2-7 - TRBV7-9 CASSPGLAGGPLLYEQYF TGTGCCAGCAGCCCGGGACTAGCGGGAGGCCCTCTCCTCTACGAGCAGTACTTC
- TRBJ2-5 - TRBV2 CASRRTSGETQYF TGTGCCAGCAGGCGGACCTCTGGAGAGACCCAGTACTTC
- TRBJ1-2 - TRBV2 CASSERMDGAGYTF TGTGCCAGCAGTGAGCGGATGGACGGGGCTGGCTACACCTTC
- TRBJ2-5 - TRBV5-6 CASSQVGRAAETQYF TGTGCCAGCAGCCAGGTTGGCAGGGCTGCCGAGACCCAGTACTTC
- TRBJ2-1 - TRBV20-1 CSARDRRDADNEQFF TGCAGTGCTAGAGATCGCCGGGACGCCGACAATGAGCAGTTCTTC
- TRBJ1-1 - TRBV7-6 CASGDQVGGAFF TGTGCCAGCGGGGACCAAGTAGGAGGAGCTTTCTTT
- TRBJ2-3 - TRBV20-1 CSADPGDTDTQYF TGCAGTGCTGACCCCGGGGACACAGATACGCAGTATTTT
- TRBJ1-5 - TRBV28 CASTGTGPVGNQPQHF TGTGCCAGCACCGGTACAGGGCCGGTCGGGAATCAGCCCCAGCATTTT
TRBD1 TRBJ1-1 once TRBV10-3 CATGQGERYTEAFF TGTGCCACCGGACAGGGTGAAAGGTACACTGAAGCTTTCTTT
TRBD1 TRBJ1-5 - TRBV12-3/TRBV12-4 CASSYRDSSQPQHF TGTGCCAGCAGTTACCGGGACAGCAGTCAGCCCCAGCATTTT
- TRBJ2-7 - TRBV28 CASSLGGSYEQYF TGTGCCAGCAGTTTAGGCGGGTCCTACGAGCAGTACTTC
- TRBJ2-4 - TRBV18 CASSPPQGTSDIQYF TGTGCCAGCTCACCCCCTCAGGGTACCAGCGACATTCAGTACTTC
- TRBJ2-3 - TRBV24-1 CATSEASGGRRTQYF TGTGCCACCAGTGAGGCCTCGGGTGGGCGCCGTACGCAGTATTTT
- TRBJ1-2 - TRBV30 CAWEPGENTGGYTF TGTGCCTGGGAGCCGGGCGAGAACACGGGTGGCTACACCTTC
TRBD1 TRBJ2-7 - TRBV5-6 CASSYRGRYEQYF TGTGCCAGCAGCTACAGGGGGCGCTACGAGCAGTACTTC
- TRBJ1-5 - TRBV29-1 CSVGENSNQPQHF TGCAGCGTTGGGGAAAATAGCAATCAGCCCCAGCATTTT
- TRBJ1-2 - TRBV5-1 CASSSGTAARPYGYTF TGCGCCAGCAGCTCGGGGACGGCGGCAAGGCCCTATGGCTACACCTTC
TRBD2 TRBJ2-1 - TRBV14 CASSRLAGGRNEQFF TGTGCCAGCAGCCGGCTAGCGGGGGGGCGTAATGAGCAGTTCTTC
TRBD2 TRBJ2-3 once TRBV5-1 CASSPPDGRGTQYF TGCGCCAGCAGCCCTCCGGACGGGAGGGGTACGCAGTATTTT
- TRBJ2-5 once TRBV29-1 CSVEEDPETQYF TGCAGCGTTGAGGAGGACCCGGAGACCCAGTACTTC
- TRBJ2-5 - TRBV12-3/TRBV12-4 CASSSTTQETQYF TGTGCCAGCAGTTCTACTACACAAGAGACCCAGTACTTC
- TRBJ2-1 - TRBV30 CAGDPRGSNEQFF TGTGCCGGGGACCCTCGGGGGTCGAATGAGCAGTTCTTC